Listed below are T cell receptor beta chains from one sample, sequenced in a study of blood T cell repertoires in COVID-19. Libraries were prepared by immunoSEQ multiplex PCR; TCRdb keeps only in-frame clonotypes and omits some of them. In the table there are about 90,000 clones, 70% to 90% of which are singletons. The sequencing input was peripheral blood. Receptors originate from a human donor in a cohort sampled during active COVID-19. The CDR3 runs from the conserved cysteine through the conserved F or W. D genes are given only for firm matches. Expanded clones get a size class; other rows say once, few or many, or leave the size out.

V gene	D gene	J gene	CDR3 length	clone size	CDR3 DNA	CDR3 protein
TRBV6-5	TRBD1	TRBJ2-7	15	-	TGTGCCAGCAGTTACTGGGGACAGGGGGCTTACGAGCAGTACTTC	CASSYWGQGAYEQYF
TRBV18	TRBD1	TRBJ1-4	16	-	TGTGCCAGCTCACCCGGACAGGTCGCAACTAATGAAAAACTGTTTTTT	CASSPGQVATNEKLFF
TRBV24-1	-	TRBJ2-5	13	-	TGTGCCACCAGTGATTCCAAATGGAGACCCCAGTACTTC	CATSDSKWRPQYF
TRBV19	-	TRBJ1-2	12	few	TGTGCCAGTAGTATATCCAGCTATGGCTACACCTTC	CASSISSYGYTF
TRBV3-1/TRBV3-2	TRBD1	TRBJ1-4	16	-	TGTGCCAGCAGCCTCTCAGGACAGGGCTCTCTTGAAAAACTGTTTTTT	CASSLSGQGSLEKLFF
TRBV30	-	TRBJ1-2	12	-	TGTGCCTGGAGTGCCCTATCCTATGGCTACACCTTC	CAWSALSYGYTF
TRBV4-3	TRBD2	TRBJ2-3	21	-	TGCGCCAGCAGCCAAGATATATTTTTGGGTCTAGCGGGGGGACCTCCGACAACGCAGTATTTT	CASSQDIFLGLAGGPPTTQYF
TRBV21-1	-	TRBJ1-4	14	-	TGTGCCAGCAGCAAGGACCGACAGGGGGAAAAACTGTTTTTT	CASSKDRQGEKLFF
TRBV9	TRBD1	TRBJ1-2	15	-	TGTGCCAGCAGCTGGAGGCAGGGGGCTGGCTATGGCTACACCTTC	CASSWRQGAGYGYTF
TRBV7-3	-	TRBJ2-2	15	few	TGTGCCAGCAGCCCTCAGGGTGGTACGAACGGGGAGCTGTTTTTT	CASSPQGGTNGELFF
TRBV7-2	-	TRBJ1-2	13	-	TGTGCCAGCAGCCCGCTTGGGGCCTATGGCTACACCTTC	CASSPLGAYGYTF
TRBV15	TRBD1	TRBJ2-7	15	-	TGTGCCACCAGCAGAAAGGACAGGGCGGCCTACGAGCAGTACTTC	CATSRKDRAAYEQYF
TRBV6-5	TRBD1	TRBJ1-2	13	-	TGTGCCAGCAGCGGACAGGGGTTGGGAGGCTACACCTTC	CASSGQGLGGYTF
TRBV30	TRBD1	TRBJ2-6	14	-	TGTGCCAACAAGGGGGCCTCTGGGGCCAACGTCCTGACTTTC	CANKGASGANVLTF
TRBV4-3	-	TRBJ1-4	16	-	TGCGCCAGCAGCCAAGAGCGGAGCCGAACTAATGAAAAACTGTTTTTT	CASSQERSRTNEKLFF
TRBV7-8	TRBD1	TRBJ2-3	15	-	TGTGCCAGCAGCCAGGGACAGGGGAACCCAGATACGCAGTATTTT	CASSQGQGNPDTQYF
TRBV6-2/TRBV6-3	-	TRBJ1-5	15	-	TGTGCCAGCAGCCGTACGGGAAATAGCAATCAGCCCCAGCATTTT	CASSRTGNSNQPQHF
TRBV6-2/TRBV6-3	-	TRBJ2-2	12	-	TGTGCCAGCAGTTACGGCGGTTCGGAGCTGTTTTTT	CASSYGGSELFF
TRBV19	-	TRBJ2-3	14	-	TGTGCCAGTAGCGGTCGAATGGGCGCAGATACGCAGTATTTT	CASSGRMGADTQYF
TRBV7-2	TRBD1	TRBJ1-5	15	-	TGTGCCAGCAGCCCCACGGGACAGAGCAATCAGCCCCAGCATTTT	CASSPTGQSNQPQHF
TRBV6-5	-	TRBJ1-2	14	-	TGTGCCAGCAGAACACAGGGATGGGGCTATGGCTACACCTTC	CASRTQGWGYGYTF
TRBV7-3	TRBD1	TRBJ2-7	15	-	TGTGCCAGCAGTCCAGAGGGGACAGGGTACCGGGAGCAGTACTTC	CASSPEGTGYREQYF
TRBV21-1	-	TRBJ1-1	13	-	TGTGCCAGACCTGAAACAGGGGGTTCTGAAGCTTTCTTT	CARPETGGSEAFF
TRBV7-8	-	TRBJ1-3	15	-	TGTGCCAGCAGCTTGACCCAGGCCTCTGGAAACACCATATATTTT	CASSLTQASGNTIYF
TRBV30	-	TRBJ2-7	12	-	TGTGCCTGGAGTGCCCCTCTCTACGAGCAGTACTTC	CAWSAPLYEQYF
TRBV14	TRBD1	TRBJ2-2	15	-	TGTGCCAGCAGCCAAGTCGTCAGGGGGACCGGGGAGCTGTTTTTT	CASSQVVRGTGELFF
TRBV30	TRBD1	TRBJ1-1	15	-	TGTGCCTGGAGCGGGACAGGTCCTATCATCGCTGAAGCTTTCTTT	CAWSGTGPIIAEAFF
TRBV24-1	TRBD1	TRBJ1-5	16	-	TGTGCCACCAGTGATTCCGGGACAGGGGTAGATCAGCCCCAGCATTTT	CATSDSGTGVDQPQHF
TRBV2	-	TRBJ1-3	14	once	TGTGCCAGCAGCAAGAACAGGGTAGGAAACACCATATATTTT	CASSKNRVGNTIYF
TRBV5-5	TRBD1	TRBJ2-7	14	-	TGTGCCAGCAGCTTGGGACAGGGGGCTTACGAGCAGTACTTC	CASSLGQGAYEQYF
TRBV4-3	TRBD2	TRBJ2-1	15	-	TGCGCCAGCAGAGACTCTAGCGGGGTCTACAATGAGCAGTTCTTC	CASRDSSGVYNEQFF
TRBV9	-	TRBJ1-1	14	-	TGTGCCAGCAGCGTACAACAGGGAAACACTGAAGCTTTCTTT	CASSVQQGNTEAFF
TRBV10-3	TRBD2	TRBJ2-5	16	-	TGTGCCATCAGTGGATACGGGACTAGCGAGCAAGAGACCCAGTACTTC	CAISGYGTSEQETQYF
TRBV7-9	TRBD2	TRBJ2-3	15	once	TGTGCCACGTCCCAAGGGCGGGGGGTCACAGATACGCAGTATTTT	CATSQGRGVTDTQYF
TRBV6-2/TRBV6-3	TRBD2	TRBJ2-7	13	-	TGTGCCAGCAGTTACTTACTAGCGGGGGAGCAGTACTTC	CASSYLLAGEQYF
TRBV6-2/TRBV6-3	-	TRBJ1-2	15	-	TGTGCCAGCAGTCCCCTACGGGGGGCAATGAGAGGCTACACCTTC	CASSPLRGAMRGYTF